Each of the 3 T cell receptor beta chains below was sequenced from the same sample in a study of T cell responses to AZD1222 COVID-19 vaccine. Some clones are missing from TCRdb's copy, which holds only in-frame ones; the method was immunoSEQ multiplex PCR. Of around 70,000 clones listed, 75% to 90% are singletons. Sequenced material: peripheral blood, taken on day 0 of AZD1222 vaccination. These receptors came from an adult in good health.

V usage is TRBV5-4 and J usage is TRBJ1-1; 10 bases agree with TRBD1. CDR1 SGHNT and CDR2 YYREEE come from the germline V gene (reference sequence). J gave up 3 bases and V 3 bases, and 2 bases lay outside the gene matches. CDR3 length: 14 residues. In DNA, the CDR3 is TGTGCCAGCAGCTGGGGACAGGGGTACACTGAAGCTTTCTTT. Its translation is CASSWGQGYTEAFF.

This chain uses TRBV5-4 with TRBJ1-4, with D perhaps TRBD1 (6 bases). The germline gives CDR1 SGHNT, CDR2 YYREEE (reference sequence). V lost 0 bases to trimming and J lost 6 bases, with 6 bases between them. There are 13 residues in the CDR3. CDR3 sequence reads: CASSLDRDEKLFF. CDR3 coding DNA: TGTGCCAGCAGCTTGGACAGGGATGAAAAACTGTTTTTT.

The chain joins TRBV6-6 to TRBJ2-7; perhaps D is TRBD1 or TRBD2 (5 bases each). CDR1 MNHNY and CDR2 SVGAGI come from the germline V gene (reference sequence). The CDR3 is 16 amino acids. Trimming pared 0 bases from V and 4 bases from J, leaving 16 bases between. CDR3 sequence: CASSYSNVRDLYEQYF. Written as DNA, the CDR3 is TGTGCCAGCAGTTACTCGAATGTCAGGGACCTATACGAGCAGTACTTC.